This entry lists 26 T cell receptor beta chains sequenced from one sample in a study of CD8 T cells in ankylosing spondylitis. TCRdb re-called the 5' RACE reads with MiXCR, one entry per CDR3 protein. The sample has 150,000 to 200,000 distinct CDR3 sequences; roughly 18% are singletons. Sequenced material: blood, either unsorted or a sorted T cell fraction (not recorded which). Receptor source: a male donor aged 5-29 years with ankylosing spondylitis or in good health (not recorded which).

The gene calls are TRBV27 and TRBJ2-1, with 12 positions matching TRBD2. This CDR3 spans 18 amino acids. Trimming took 3 bases from V and 9 from J; bases not matched to a gene: 15. Germline values: CDR1 MNHEY, CDR2 SMNVEV (reference sequence). CDR3: CASSFMTPGLAGGSEQFF. Here the CDR3 DNA reads TGTGCCAGCAGTTTTATGACACCGGGGCTAGCGGGAGGGAGTGAGCAGTTCTTC.

This clonotype was picked up a small number of times. It may be a read error: a sequence one base away is much more abundant. The J gene is TRBJ2-5, the V gene TRBV28, with 7 nucleotides matching TRBD2. Germline trimming cut 3 bases from V and 1 base from J; bases unmatched to any gene: 2. The CDR3 is 14 residues long. The germline gives CDR1 MDHEN, CDR2 SYDVKM. The CDR3 DNA reads as TGTGCCAGCAGTTTCGGCGGGAGCCAAGAGACCCAGTACTTC. It codes for CASSFGGSQETQYF.

This clonotype was detected ten times or more. The chain recombines TRBV11-3 with TRBJ2-1, with TRBD2 matching 7 bases. CDR3 size: 15 residues. Germline CDR1 reads SGHNT; CDR2 reads YENEEA. With V trimmed by 4 bases and J by 8 bases, 11 bases remained unmatched. Here the CDR3 reads CASSSRGGSFDEQFF. The DNA for the CDR3 is TGTGCCAGCAGCTCCCGGGGCGGGAGTTTCGATGAGCAGTTCTTC.

V usage is TRBV27 and J usage is TRBJ2-7; 9 nucleotides line up with TRBD1. The CDR3 sequence is 14 residues long. J gave up 7 bases and V 4 bases, and 8 bases lay outside the gene matches. Germline lookup yields CDR1 MNHEY and CDR2 SMNVEV (reference sequence). CDR3: CASSSHRGRGEQYF. The CDR3 DNA is TGTGCCAGCAGTTCCCACAGGGGGCGGGGGGAGCAGTACTTC.

This clonotype was counted ten times or more. The chain has TRBV29-1 and TRBJ2-1; maybe TRBD2 (5 bases). The CDR3 covers 14 residues. Germline lookup yields CDR1 SQVTM and CDR2 ANQGSEA. Trimming took off 7 bases at V and 0 bases at J, with 13 bases between the two ends. The CDR3 DNA reads as TGCAGCGCCTCGCCGGGAATCTCCTACAATGAGCAGTTCTTC. Its translation is CSASPGISYNEQFF.

The chain carries TRBV2 and TRBJ2-3; 12 bases match TRBD2. The CDR3 contains 17 residues. Germline CDR1 and CDR2: SNHLY and FYNNEI. V trimming: 6 bases; J trimming: 2 bases; junction bases outside the gene matches: 9. The chain's CDR3 is CASRDGLAGLPTDTQYF. CDR3 coding DNA: TGTGCCAGCAGGGATGGACTAGCGGGACTCCCCACAGATACGCAGTATTTT.

This clonotype appeared many times. The CDR3 bases are TGTGCCAGCAGTCAGACCCCGGCGCCTGAAGCTTTCTTT. This codes for CASSQTPAPEAFF. The V and J genes are TRBV12-3 or TRBV12-4 and TRBJ1-1; D gene unclear. CDR3 length: 13 amino acids. Trimming shortened V by 5 bases and J by 6 bases, and 13 bases separated the two germline ends.

This clonotype was seen a few times. The V call is TRBV3-1, the J call TRBJ2-5; TRBD2 matches 13 bases. The CDR3 runs to 18 residues. Germline CDR1 reads LGHDT; CDR2 reads YNNKEL (reference sequence). V was clipped by 4 bases and J by 5 bases; unmatched bases: 13. The CDR3 loop is CASSPGLAGAFVGETQYF. The DNA for the CDR3 is TGTGCCAGCAGCCCTGGACTAGCGGGAGCCTTCGTGGGTGAGACCCAGTACTTC.

This clonotype was seen a few times. The chain has TRBV20-1 and TRBJ1-4; a weak D match, TRBD1 (6 bases). V was clipped by 0 bases and J by 8 bases, with 16 bases between them. There are 15 residues in the CDR3. Germline loops: CDR1 DFQATT, CDR2 SNEGSKA (reference sequence). CDR3 sequence reads: CSARDRGRGREKLFF. CDR3 bases: TGCAGTGCTAGAGATCGAGGACGGGGGCGAGAAAAACTGTTTTTT.

This clonotype appeared many times. V usage is TRBV9 and J usage is TRBJ2-2, with a tentative D call TRBD2 (6 bases). Germline V gene lookup returns CDR1 SGDLS and CDR2 YYNGEE. The CDR3 spans 16 residues. Trimming removed 0 bases from V and 1 base from J, with 10 bases in between. Here the CDR3 DNA reads TGTGCCAGCAGCGTAGATGCGCGGGAGAACACCGGGGAGCTGTTTTTT. Translation gives CASSVDARENTGELFF.

CDR3 sequence: CAWRTGGGYGYTF. CDR3 DNA sequence: TGTGCCTGGAGGACCGGGGGGGGCTATGGCTACACCTTC. The chain is built from TRBV30 and TRBJ1-2; D is perhaps TRBD1 (5 bases). With 3 bases removed from V and 4 bases from J, the gap between germline ends came to 12 bases. This CDR3 comprises 13 residues. The germline gives CDR1 GTSNPN, CDR2 SVGIG (reference sequence).

This clonotype was seen ten or more times. This sequence joins TRBV9 and TRBJ2-5; 8 positions agree with TRBD2. Germline V lookup: CDR1 SGDLS, CDR2 YYNGEE. CDR3 size: 16 residues. V lost 0 bases and J lost 2; bases outside the gene matches: 6. The CDR3 DNA reads as TGTGCCAGCAGCGTAGCTACGGGACTAGGGCAAGAGACCCAGTACTTC. Translated, it gives CASSVATGLGQETQYF.

This clonotype showed up many times. The genes are TRBV2 and TRBJ2-1; no clear D gene. Germline CDR1 SNHLY, CDR2 FYNNEI. This CDR3 spans 12 amino acids. Trimming took 2 bases from V and 7 from J, leaving 6 bases between them. The CDR3: CASSESRNEQFF. Here the CDR3 DNA reads TGTGCCAGCAGTGAATCCCGGAATGAGCAGTTCTTC.

The chain links TRBV11-3 to TRBJ1-1; D remains unclear. The CDR3 totals 14 residues. Germline assignment: CDR1 SGHNT and CDR2 YENEEA. V gave up 5 bases and J gave up 4 bases, with 14 bases separating them. CDR3 DNA sequence: TGTGCCAGCAGCCCTAGGCGGGCATCCACTGAAGCTTTCTTT. Amino acid sequence: CASSPRRASTEAFF.

This clonotype was seen ten or more times. The chain is built from TRBV12-3 or TRBV12-4 and TRBJ2-1, with TRBD2 identical over 11 bases. The CDR3 loop spans 15 amino acids. Germline trimming cut 2 bases from V and 6 bases from J; bases unmatched to any gene: 3. The CDR3 sequence is CASSLLAGGRNEQFF. Here the CDR3 DNA reads TGTGCCAGCAGTTTACTAGCGGGAGGTCGCAATGAGCAGTTCTTC.

In its sample, this clonotype was seen many times. This rearrangement joins TRBV6-6 to TRBJ2-7; tentative D call: TRBD2 (6 bases). CDR1 and CDR2 (germline): MNHNY, SVGAGI (reference sequence). This CDR3 has 13 amino acids. The V gene lost 7 bases and the J gene lost 7 bases, with 17 bases spanning the gap. This CDR3 is CASMSGVLWEQYF. In DNA, the CDR3 is TGTGCCAGCATGTCGGGAGTCCTCTGGGAGCAGTACTTC.

This clonotype occurred many times. The chain couples TRBV29-1 to TRBJ2-7; D tentatively reads TRBD1 or TRBD2 (5 bases each). Germline CDR1 reads SQVTM; CDR2 reads ANQGSEA. The V and J ends lost 6 bases and 3 bases respectively, with 15 bases between them. The length of the CDR3 is 13 residues. The DNA of the CDR3 is TGCAGCGTGGGACGGCAGCGAGACTACGAGCAGTACTTC. It is translated as CSVGRQRDYEQYF.

The sample holds many counts of this clonotype. The rearrangement links TRBV6-2 or TRBV6-3 to TRBJ2-7, with TRBD2 matching 8 bases. The CDR3 has 14 amino acids. Germline CDR1 is MNHEY and CDR2 is SVGEGT. After removal of 5 bases from V and 3 bases from J, the junction contained 6 bases not matched to a gene. The CDR3, as DNA: TGTGCCAGCAGTAGCGGGAGTAGGCTCTACGAGCAGTACGTC. Encoded protein: CASSSGSRLYEQYV.

The chain is built from TRBV7-7 and TRBJ2-1, with TRBD2 identical over 13 bases. CDR1 is SSHAT and CDR2 is FNYEAQ in the germline V gene (reference sequence). The length of the CDR3 is 14 residues. The V segment lost 3 bases and the J segment 9 bases; nucleotides outside the gene matches: 2. CDR3 DNA sequence: TGTGCCAGCAGCTTGACTAGCGGGAGGTCTGAGCAGTTCTTC. This sequence encodes CASSLTSGRSEQFF. The variable domain in full, completed from reference TRBV7-7 and TRBJ2-1, reads GAGVSQSPRYKVTKRGQDVTLRCDPISSHATLYWYQQALGQGPEFLTYFNYEAQPDKSGLPSDRFSAERPEGSISTLTIQRTEQRDSAMYRCASSLTSGRSEQFFGPGTRLTVL.

This clonotype was observed many times. The V call is TRBV6-2 or TRBV6-3, the J call TRBJ2-1; TRBD1 might be the D (6 bases). The V gene lost 6 bases and the J gene lost 1 base, with 10 bases spanning the gap. This CDR3 has 14 amino acids. Germline V gives CDR1 MNHEY, CDR2 SVGEGT. In DNA form, the CDR3 reads TGTGCCAGCAGCCCGACAGGATCCTACAATGAGCAGTTCTTC. It yields the protein CASSPTGSYNEQFF.

In its sample, this clonotype was seen many times. The chain couples TRBV5-6 to TRBJ1-5, with no clear D. CDR1 and CDR2 from the germline V gene are SGHDT and YYEEEE. This CDR3 has 13 amino acids. V was cut by 0 bases and J by 4 bases, with 5 bases left in between. DNA for the CDR3: TGTGCCAGCAGCTTGGGGCGTAATCAGCCCCAGCATTTT. This translates into CASSLGRNQPQHF. Looking up the rest from reference TRBV5-6 and TRBJ1-5 gives the full variable domain: DAGVTQSPTHLIKTRGQQVTLRCSPKSGHDTVSWYQQALGQGPQFIFQYYEEEERQRGNFPDRFSGHQFPNYSSELNVNALLLGDSALYLCASSLGRNQPQHFGDGTRLSIL.

This clonotype was picked up a small number of times. V and J are TRBV6-5 and TRBJ2-1; D gene unclear. The CDR3 is 15 residues long. The germline V gene has CDR1 MNHEY and CDR2 SVGAGI. V was cut by 4 bases and J by 4 bases, with 14 bases left in between. In DNA, the CDR3 is TGTGCCAGCAGTTTAGACACTCATCCTTACAATGAGCAGTTCTTC. Its translation is CASSLDTHPYNEQFF.

On this clonotype itself: A read error may be the cause here, since a much bigger clone is one base away. V is TRBV29-1 and J is TRBJ1-1; maybe TRBD1 (5 bases). Germline V gene sequence: CDR1 SQVTM, CDR2 ANQGSEA. The CDR3 runs 13 residues. The CDR3 DNA sequence: TGCAGCGTTAGGAGACAGATGAACACTAAAGCTTTCTTT. It encodes CSVRRQMNTKAFF.

There are many counts of this clonotype. V usage is TRBV2 and J usage is TRBJ2-1; 8 bases agree with TRBD2. The V segment lost 6 bases and the J segment 4 bases; nucleotides outside the gene matches: 11. Looked up from germline, CDR1 is SNHLY and CDR2 is FYNNEI. The CDR3 extends over 16 amino acids. CDR3 in amino acids: CASSPRRLAGYNEQFF. CDR3 DNA sequence: TGTGCCAGCAGCCCCCGGAGGTTAGCGGGATACAATGAGCAGTTCTTC.

This clonotype showed up many times. The chain employs TRBV15 and TRBJ2-3; 8 bases fit TRBD2. This CDR3 contains 16 residues. Germline CDR1 and CDR2: LNHNV and YYDKDF (reference sequence). The ends lost 0 bases at V and 0 bases at J; junction bases unmatched: 2. CDR3 DNA sequence: TGTGCCACCAGCAGAGATCTAGCGGGTAGCACAGATACGCAGTATTTT. Translating it yields CATSRDLAGSTDTQYF. The complete variable domain, with remaining parts taken from reference TRBV15 and TRBJ2-3, reads DAMVIQNPRYQVTQFGKPVTLSCSQTLNHNVMYWYQQKSSQAPKLLFHYYDKDFNNEADTPDNFQSRRPNTSFCFLDIRSPGLGDTAMYLCATSRDLAGSTDTQYFGPGTRLTVL.

Concerning this clonotype itself: This may arise from a read error, as a much more abundant clone is one base away. The CDR3 DNA is TGTGCCAGCTCACCAGGGCACGGCACAGATACGCTGTATTTT. Amino acids: CASSPGHGTDTLYF. This chain connects TRBV18 to TRBJ2-3; D ambiguous. This CDR3 spans 14 amino acids. The germline gives CDR1 KGHSH, CDR2 LQKENI.